This T cell receptor beta chain was observed in a study of CD8+ T cells in alopecia areata. Extraction of RNA preceded its reverse transcription into cDNA, which served as the sequencing template. TCRdb's copy holds only in-frame clones and misses some; the assay was immunoSEQ multiplex PCR. This table holds roughly 140,000 clones, approximately 56% found once. The V gene end was trimmed by 4 bases and the J gene end by 0 bases; junction bases not matched to a gene: 3. The CDR3 has 15 amino acids. Looked up from germline, CDR1 is SGHNT and CDR2 is YYREEE (reference sequence). Sequenced input: CD8+ T cells sorted from blood. The chain employs TRBV5-4 and TRBJ2-3, with 9 bases identical to TRBD1. The clonotype comes from a human donor in good health. The CDR3 spells CASSHRGRSTDTQYF. CDR3 sequence (DNA): TGTGCCAGCAGCCACAGGGGGCGTAGCACAGATACGCAGTATTTT.